This TCR beta chain emerged from a study of CD8 T cells in Susac syndrome. It was with random hexamers that about 0.45 to 1 ug RNA was reverse transcribed. Coverage of TCR beta CDR3 amplification by immunoSEQ multiplex PCR extended to 54 Vbeta and 13 Jbeta. TCRdb passed the immunoSEQ multiplex PCR reads through MiXCR, listing each CDR3 protein once. The table lists more than 150,000 distinct CDR3 sequences, 95% of them singletons, with approximately 0.16% in the top ten. Study observations and caveats: Susac CD8+ cells expanded clonally the most in TEMRA cells and in active patients.

Negative magnetic isolation gave CD8+ and CD4+ cells; FACS enriched CD8+ TEMRA. CDR1 and CDR2 from the germline V gene are DFQATT and SNEGSKA (reference sequence). The CDR3 loop spans 15 amino acids. V lost 7 bases, J lost 0 bases, and 10 bases stayed unmatched. This clonotype was found once. Its antigen is unidentified. This TCR was sampled from a human donor with Susac syndrome. The sequenced sample consisted of CD8+ T cells from PBMCs. This sequence joins TRBV20-1 and TRBJ2-7, with 9 bases aligning to TRBD2. This CDR3 is CSVPAGGKSSYEQYF. For the CDR3, the DNA is TGCAGTGTCCCAGCGGGAGGAAAGAGCTCCTACGAGCAGTACTTC.